Listed here are 6 T cell receptor beta chains from one sample, sequenced in a study of cytomegalovirus exposure and HLA in healthy donors. Primers included in the PCR were 60 Vbeta and 13 Jbeta primers. Using immunoSEQ multiplex PCR, the repertoire was profiled, and TCRdb retains in-frame clones only, with some absent. The profile shows 150,000 to 200,000 clones, about 73% of them singletons. Sequenced input: PBMCs. The receptor source for this set is a woman aged 45-59 years in good health and CMV-seropositive.

The CDR3 DNA is TGTGCCACCCAGGGGATTAACTATGGCTACACCTTC. This sequence encodes CATQGINYGYTF. The chain has TRBV28 and TRBJ1-2; D is perhaps TRBD1 (6 bases). The germline V gene encodes CDR1 MDHEN and CDR2 SYDVKM. The CDR3 is 12 residues long. The V end lost 10 bases, the J end lost 1 base, and 10 bases lay between the germline ends.

This chain joins TRBV2 and TRBJ1-2, with D unclear. CDR1 SNHLY and CDR2 FYNNEI come from the germline V gene. The CDR3 has 13 amino acids. Trimming took 1 base from V and 6 from J, leaving 9 bases between them. CDR3 DNA: TGTGCCAGCAGTGAAGAAACTGCCCATGGCTACACCTTC. As protein: CASSEETAHGYTF.

The rearrangement links TRBV10-3 to TRBJ1-5, with a possible D match to TRBD1 (6 bases). Germline V gene sequence: CDR1 ENHRY, CDR2 SYGVKD. This CDR3 region has 15 residues. The V end was cut by 2 bases, the J end by 10 bases, with 18 bases between. The CDR3 protein is CAISEGRDKLHPQHF. The CDR3 DNA sequence: TGTGCCATCAGTGAGGGCCGGGACAAACTTCACCCCCAGCATTTT.

The chain joins TRBV6-5 to TRBJ2-3; 13 positions agree with TRBD2. Germline loops: CDR1 MNHEY, CDR2 SVGAGI. The CDR3 spans 15 residues. V dropped 2 bases and J dropped 4; count of bases not matched to a gene: 0. Here the CDR3 DNA reads TGTGCCAGCAGTTACACTAGCGGGGGGGCAGATACGCAGTATTTT. This translates into CASSYTSGGADTQYF.

J is TRBJ1-6 and V is TRBV9, with a possible D match to TRBD1 (6 bases). The CDR3 runs to 14 residues. V was clipped by 4 bases and J by 6 bases, with 11 bases between them. In germline, CDR1 is SGDLS, CDR2 YYNGEE. In nucleotides, the CDR3 is TGTGCCAGCAGCTCTCCCAGGGGTAATTCACCCCTCCACTTT. Residues: CASSSPRGNSPLHF.

The V call is TRBV15, the J call TRBJ1-5; D gene uncertain. Germline CDR1 reads LNHNV; CDR2 reads YYDKDF (reference sequence). Deletions cut 4 bases from V and 0 bases from J, with 7 bases between. The CDR3 is 14 residues long. As DNA, the CDR3 is TGTGCCACCAGCAACTCCCTTAGCAATCAGCCCCAGCATTTT. It codes for CATSNSLSNQPQHF.